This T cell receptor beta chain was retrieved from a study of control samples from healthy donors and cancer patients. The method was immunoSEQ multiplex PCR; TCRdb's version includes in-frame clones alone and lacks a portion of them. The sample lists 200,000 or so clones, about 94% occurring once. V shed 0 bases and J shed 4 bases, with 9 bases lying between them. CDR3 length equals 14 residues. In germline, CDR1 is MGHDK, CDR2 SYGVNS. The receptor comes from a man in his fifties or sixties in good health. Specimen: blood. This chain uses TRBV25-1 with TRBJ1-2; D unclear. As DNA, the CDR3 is TGTGCCAGCAGTGAATATGGATCCCCCTATGGCTACACCTTC. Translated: CASSEYGSPYGYTF.